These 27 T cell receptor beta chains were all obtained from the same sample, sequenced in a study of T cells expressing NK-cell markers. TCRdb reprocessed the 5' RACE reads; each CDR3 protein has one entry and no DNA is given. The table counts roughly 150,000 distinct CDR3 sequences; around 20% lies in the top ten. The specimen sequenced was blood T cells: a sorted CD56 or NKG2C T cell subset, CD4+ or CD8+ T cells, or bulk PBMC T cells (not recorded which). All receptors come from a man aged 18 to 69 in good health.

The rearrangement uses TRBV2 and TRBJ1-2; there is no DNA to check the TCRdb D call of TRBD1. CDR1 and CDR2 (germline): SNHLY, FYNNEI. The CDR3 length is 16 residues. The CDR3 sequence is CASSEVLQGDYYGYTF.

This rearrangement joins TRBV20-1 to TRBJ2-7; without DNA, the TCRdb call of TRBD1 cannot be checked. Germline loops: CDR1 DFQATT, CDR2 SNEGSKA (reference sequence). The CDR3 runs to 14 residues. The CDR3 reads CSAETRDTSYEQYF.

The chain joins TRBV27 to TRBJ2-2; with no DNA, the TCRdb D assignment of TRBD1 cannot be verified. The CDR3 has 17 amino acids. Germline V CDR1 and CDR2: MNHEY, SMNVEV (reference sequence). This CDR3 reads CASSLSGETGNTGELFF.

V usage is TRBV20-1 and J usage is TRBJ2-1; there is no DNA to check the TCRdb D call of TRBD2. The CDR3 sequence is 14 residues long. In germline, CDR1 is DFQATT, CDR2 SNEGSKA (reference sequence). CDR3 sequence: CSATQDDAGYEQFF.

The chain carries TRBV2 and TRBJ1-2. This CDR3 spans 13 amino acids. Germline CDR1 reads SNHLY; CDR2 reads FYNNEI. CDR3 sequence: CASSEAQSYGYTF.

The J gene is TRBJ2-1, the V gene TRBV7-8; TCRdb reports TRBD1, a call that lacks DNA to check it against. This CDR3 contains 17 residues. Germline lookup yields CDR1 SGHVS and CDR2 FQNEAQ. CDR3 amino acids: CASSLPGVPRSYNEQFF.

J is TRBJ1-3 and V is TRBV20-1. The CDR3 length is 15 residues. Germline CDR1 DFQATT, CDR2 SNEGSKA (reference sequence). CDR3 loop: CSASPGLFSGNTIYF.

This rearrangement joins TRBV5-4 to TRBJ2-3; TCRdb indicates TRBD1, and absent DNA this call remains unverified. Germline V gene lookup returns CDR1 SGHNT and CDR2 YYREEE (reference sequence). The CDR3 spans 16 residues. CDR3 in amino acids: CASSSLIRGPGGTEYF.

The rearrangement uses TRBV7-9 and TRBJ2-2. The CDR3 totals 14 residues. Germline V lookup: CDR1 SEHNR, CDR2 FQNEAQ (reference sequence). The CDR3 loop reads CASSLVGSEGELFF.

J is TRBJ2-7 and V is TRBV5-1; TCRdb reports TRBD1, a call that lacks DNA to check it against. Germline loops: CDR1 SGHRS, CDR2 YFSETQ. This CDR3 spans 15 amino acids. CDR3 region: CASSLGTVRSYEQYF.

The chain is built from TRBV19 and TRBJ1-2. The CDR3 totals 14 residues. The germline V gene encodes CDR1 LNHDA and CDR2 SQIVND (reference sequence). CDR3 protein: CASSYRASFYGYTF.

The gene calls are TRBV6-5 and TRBJ1-5. Germline V gene sequence: CDR1 MNHEY, CDR2 SVGAGI. This CDR3 spans 15 amino acids. The CDR3 here is CASSYSGYSNQPQHF.

V usage is TRBV7-9 and J usage is TRBJ2-7; TCRdb's assignment of TRBD1 cannot be checked, as there is no DNA. CDR1 is SEHNR, CDR2 FQNEAQ, per germline (reference sequence). This CDR3 contains 15 residues. CDR3: CASSPTGGGSYEQYF.

J is TRBJ2-2 and V is TRBV5-6. Germline V lookup: CDR1 SGHDT, CDR2 YYEEEE. The CDR3 spans 13 residues. CDR3 residues: CASSWTDIGELFF.

CDR3 in amino acids: CASSVGQGLGEKLFF. V gene TRBV9 combines with J gene TRBJ1-4; with no DNA, the TCRdb D assignment of TRBD1 cannot be verified. Germline assignment: CDR1 SGDLS and CDR2 YYNGEE. The CDR3 runs to 15 residues.

This rearrangement joins TRBV14 to TRBJ2-7; TCRdb selects TRBD1, and the lack of DNA leaves this call unchecked. The length of the CDR3 is 15 residues. Germline values: CDR1 SGHDN, CDR2 FVKESK. The CDR3: CASSLARGHSYEQYF.

This sequence joins TRBV7-9 and TRBJ1-2. CDR3 length: 13 amino acids. Germline CDR1 SEHNR, CDR2 FQNEAQ (reference sequence). The CDR3 sequence is CASSLGTSEGYTF.

The chain has TRBV7-9 and TRBJ2-4; lacking DNA, the TRBD1 call made by TCRdb goes unchecked. Germline V gene data show CDR1 as SEHNR and CDR2 as FQNEAQ (reference sequence). The CDR3 consists of 13 residues. CDR3 sequence reads: CASSPPAGNIQYF. The entire variable domain, with the rest obtained from reference TRBV7-9 and TRBJ2-4, is as follows: DTGVSQNPRHKITKRGQNVTFRCDPISEHNRLYWYRQTLGQGPEFLTYFQNEAQLEKSRLLSDRFSAERPKGSFSTLEIQRTEQGDSAMYLCASSPPAGNIQYFGAGTRLSVL.

The gene calls are TRBV27 and TRBJ2-1; TCRdb outputs TRBD1, but without DNA this stays unchecked. Germline CDR1 MNHEY, CDR2 SMNVEV (reference sequence). This CDR3 is built from 13 residues. The CDR3 protein is CASSLSMGLEQFF.

The chain links TRBV15 to TRBJ2-2. The CDR3 is made up of 15 amino acids. The germline V gene has CDR1 LNHNV and CDR2 YYDKDF (reference sequence). CDR3 sequence: CATTVGLGNTGELFF.

The rearrangement joins TRBV3-1 to TRBJ1-2; no DNA is available, so the TRBD1 call from TCRdb remains unchecked. CDR3 length equals 14 residues. Germline CDR1 reads LGHDT; CDR2 reads YNNKEL (reference sequence). The CDR3 loop is CASSQTDSPYGYTF.

The J gene is TRBJ1-2, the V gene TRBV2. The CDR3 spans 12 residues. Germline CDR1 reads SNHLY; CDR2 reads FYNNEI. CDR3 in amino acids: CAGKESGYGYTF.

This chain connects TRBV7-9 to TRBJ2-3; TCRdb picks TRBD2, but there is no DNA to check that call. The CDR3 totals 17 residues. Germline V gene sequence: CDR1 SEHNR, CDR2 FQNEAQ (reference sequence). This CDR3 reads CASSLSGSGGPTDTQYF.

The V and J genes are TRBV12-3 or TRBV12-4 and TRBJ1-2; TCRdb names TRBD1, which stays unverified in the absence of DNA. CDR3 length: 15 amino acids. The CDR3 sequence: CASSTDRSLDYGYTF.

This chain joins TRBV18 and TRBJ1-2. The V gene's germline CDR1 is KGHSH and CDR2 LQKENI. This CDR3 is built from 13 residues. Here the CDR3 reads CASSGSANYGYTF.

V usage is TRBV12-3 or TRBV12-4 and J usage is TRBJ2-1; the TCRdb D gene call, TRBD1, has no DNA to confirm it. The CDR3 extends over 17 amino acids. CDR3 residues: CASKSTGSVTHYNEQFF.

V is TRBV11-2 and J is TRBJ2-7. Germline V gives CDR1 SGHAT, CDR2 FQNNGV. CDR3 length: 13 residues. The CDR3 is CASSLGASYEQYF.